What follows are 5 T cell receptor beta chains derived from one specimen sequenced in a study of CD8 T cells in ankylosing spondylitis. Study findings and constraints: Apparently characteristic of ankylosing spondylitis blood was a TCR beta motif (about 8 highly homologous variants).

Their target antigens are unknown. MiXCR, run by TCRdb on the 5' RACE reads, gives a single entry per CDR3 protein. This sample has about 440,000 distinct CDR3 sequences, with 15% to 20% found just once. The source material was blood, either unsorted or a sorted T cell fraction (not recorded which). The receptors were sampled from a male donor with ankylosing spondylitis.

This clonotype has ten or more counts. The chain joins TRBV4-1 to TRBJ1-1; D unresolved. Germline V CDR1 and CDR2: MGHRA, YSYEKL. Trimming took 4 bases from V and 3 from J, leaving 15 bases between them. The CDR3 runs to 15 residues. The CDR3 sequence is CASSPSTGWDTEAFF. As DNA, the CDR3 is TGCGCCAGCAGCCCAAGCACCGGGTGGGACACTGAAGCTTTCTTT.

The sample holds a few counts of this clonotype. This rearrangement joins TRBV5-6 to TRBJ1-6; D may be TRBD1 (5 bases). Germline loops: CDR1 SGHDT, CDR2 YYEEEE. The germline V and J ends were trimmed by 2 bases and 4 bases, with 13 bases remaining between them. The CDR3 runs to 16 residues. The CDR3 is CASSFGRQRYNSPLHF. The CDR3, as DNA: TGTGCCAGCAGCTTCGGCCGACAGAGATATAATTCACCCCTCCACTTT.

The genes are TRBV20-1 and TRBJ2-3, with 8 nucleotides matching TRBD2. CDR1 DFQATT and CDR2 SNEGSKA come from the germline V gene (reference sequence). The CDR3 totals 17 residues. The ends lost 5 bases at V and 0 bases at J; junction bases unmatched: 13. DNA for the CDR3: TGCAGTGCTTTTAGGGTAGCGGGAAGATCTAGCACAGATACGCAGTATTTT. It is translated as CSAFRVAGRSSTDTQYF.

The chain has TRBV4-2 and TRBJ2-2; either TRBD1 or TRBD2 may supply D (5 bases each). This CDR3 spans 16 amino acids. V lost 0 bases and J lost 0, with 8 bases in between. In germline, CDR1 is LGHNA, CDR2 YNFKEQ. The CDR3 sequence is CASSQDGAANTGELFF. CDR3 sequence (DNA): TGTGCCAGCAGCCAAGACGGGGCGGCGAACACCGGGGAGCTGTTTTTT.

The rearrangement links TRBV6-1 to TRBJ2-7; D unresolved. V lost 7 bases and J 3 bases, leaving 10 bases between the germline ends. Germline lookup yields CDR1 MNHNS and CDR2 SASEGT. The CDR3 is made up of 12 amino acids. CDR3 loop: CASTEAYYEQYF. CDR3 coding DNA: TGTGCCAGCACCGAAGCTTACTACGAGCAGTACTTC.